The rows below give T cell receptor beta chains drawn from one sample of a study of blood T cell repertoires in COVID-19. The repertoire was sequenced with immunoSEQ multiplex PCR; TCRdb's copy has only in-frame clones and lacks some. The repertoire holds some 96,000 clones, with more than 75% as singletons. The specimen sequenced was peripheral blood. The source of these receptors is a man younger than 40 in a cohort sampled during active COVID-19. Each CDR3 is given with its conserved first and last residue. D genes are given only for firm matches. Clone size is stated in some rows and not others, as once, few, many or a class when expanded.

j_call d_call clone_size v_call cdr3_nt cdr3_aa
TRBJ1-2 - few TRBV19 TGTACCAAGACATACAGGGTCGCTTATGGCTACACCTTC CTKTYRVAYGYTF
TRBJ2-7 TRBD1 - TRBV5-6 TGTGCCAGCAGCCAGTACGGGGACAGACACTACGAGCAGTACTTC CASSQYGDRHYEQYF
TRBJ2-3 TRBD2 - TRBV14 TGTGCCAGCAGCCCATTAGCGGGGGTGCACACAGATACGCAGTATTTT CASSPLAGVHTDTQYF
TRBJ2-7 - - TRBV3-1/TRBV3-2 TGTGCCAGCAGCCACGTTCCCTACGAGCAGTACTTC CASSHVPYEQYF
TRBJ1-2 TRBD1 - TRBV30 TGTGCCTGGAGTACCCAAGACAGGGTTCACGGCTACACCTTC CAWSTQDRVHGYTF
TRBJ2-3 TRBD2 - TRBV7-3 TGTGCCAGCAGCTTTTTTGGCGGGGGGGCAGGGACAGATACGCAGTATTTT CASSFFGGGAGTDTQYF
TRBJ2-5 TRBD1 - TRBV5-4 TGTGCCAGCAGCTTGGGTGGGACAGGGGTTCCCAAAGAGACCCAGTACTTC CASSLGGTGVPKETQYF
TRBJ2-7 - - TRBV7-8 TGTGCCAGCAGCTTAGGTAACAGCATGAGCTCCTACGAGCAGTACTTC CASSLGNSMSSYEQYF
TRBJ2-7 - - TRBV10-3 TGTGCCATCAGTGTACAAGGGGCTCTAGGCTACGAGCAGTACTTC CAISVQGALGYEQYF
TRBJ2-3 - - TRBV5-1 TGCGCCAGCAGCCTTGCCGACTCCTCTGGCGCCGAGGATACGCAGTATTTT CASSLADSSGAEDTQYF
TRBJ1-4 - - TRBV11-2 TGTGCCAGCAGCCCCCATGGGGGAGGTAATGAAAAACTGTTTTTT CASSPHGGGNEKLFF
TRBJ1-4 - - TRBV28 TGTGCCAGCAGTTCCCCGGGAGGGGATGAAAAACTGTTTTTT CASSSPGGDEKLFF
TRBJ2-5 - - TRBV2 TGTGCCAGCAGTCTCCTGGGGGCCCCGGGGGAGACCCAGTACTTC CASSLLGAPGETQYF
TRBJ2-2 - - TRBV19 TGTGCCAGCTCCCTCCGGAACACCGGGGAGCTGTTTTTT CASSLRNTGELFF
TRBJ1-5 - - TRBV6-2/TRBV6-3 TGTGCCAGCAGTTCCACCGACAGGATCGACTATAGCAATCAGCCCCAGCATTTT CASSSTDRIDYSNQPQHF
TRBJ2-1 - - TRBV6-5 TGTGCCAGCTCATATCGGGGGAATGACAATGAGCAGTTCTTC CASSYRGNDNEQFF
TRBJ1-1 - - TRBV27 TGTGCCAGCAGTGCTACCTCGCTGGGGGGCACTGAAGCTTTCTTT CASSATSLGGTEAFF
TRBJ1-5 - - TRBV30 TGTGCCTGGAGCGGTGGGGGGAATCAGCCCCAGCATTTT CAWSGGGNQPQHF
TRBJ1-5 TRBD1 - TRBV5-6 TGTGCCAGCAGCCTAGAGGGGGCGCGAAGCAATCAGCCCCAGCATTTT CASSLEGARSNQPQHF
TRBJ1-1 - - TRBV7-8 TGTGCCAGCAGCTTCCGTCCAGACATGAACACTGAAGCTTTCTTT CASSFRPDMNTEAFF
TRBJ1-1 - - TRBV9 TGTGCCAGCAGCGTAGTAACGGGGGAGGCTGAAGCTTTCTTT CASSVVTGEAEAFF
TRBJ2-3 TRBD2 - TRBV6-5 TGTGCCAGCAGCCGGGGGGGGACCACAGATACGCAGTATTTT CASSRGGTTDTQYF
TRBJ2-5 TRBD2 - TRBV28 TGTGCCAGCAGTTTAGGGACTAGCGGGGGGGCCGAGACCCAGTACTTC CASSLGTSGGAETQYF
TRBJ2-2 - once TRBV12-5 TGTGCTAGTGGTTTGCAGGGAAAGGCCGGGGAGCTGTTTTTT CASGLQGKAGELFF
TRBJ2-7 - many TRBV2 TGTGCCTGTCACGGGGAACCCTACGAGCAGTACTTC CACHGEPYEQYF
TRBJ1-6 - - TRBV3-1/TRBV3-2 TGTGCCAGCAGCCAAGCCTCAGGGCCGAGCTCCTATAATTCACCCCTCCACTTT CASSQASGPSSYNSPLHF
TRBJ2-7 TRBD2 once TRBV9 TGTGCCAGCAGCGAGGGACTAGCGCACGAGCAGTACTTC CASSEGLAHEQYF
TRBJ2-5 - - TRBV5-6 TGTGCCAGCAGCGCGGTGGGGGGGCCCCAAGAGACCCAGTACTTC CASSAVGGPQETQYF
TRBJ1-5 - - TRBV12-3/TRBV12-4 TGTGCCAGCTCAGGCGGAGGGAATCAGCCCCAGCATTTT CASSGGGNQPQHF
TRBJ1-2 - few TRBV6-5 TGTGCCAGCAGTTACTCTACAGGCCTCAACTATGGCTACACCTTC CASSYSTGLNYGYTF
TRBJ1-1 - - TRBV29-1 TGCAGCGTTTCCCCGACAGCGAAGAACACTGAAGCTTTCTTT CSVSPTAKNTEAFF
TRBJ2-1 - - TRBV11-3 TGTGCCAGCAGCTTAGGACAATCCTACCGAGCCAATGAGCAGTTCTTC CASSLGQSYRANEQFF
TRBJ2-3 TRBD1 once TRBV30 TGTGCCTGGAGTCCCCCCACAGGGGGGACAGATACGCAGTATTTT CAWSPPTGGTDTQYF
TRBJ1-3 - - TRBV5-1 TGCGCCAGCAGGCCAGACAGAATCTTTTCTGGAAACACCATATATTTT CASRPDRIFSGNTIYF
TRBJ2-7 TRBD1 - TRBV28 TGTGCCAGCAGTTCACGACAGGGTCCCTCCTACGAGCAGTACTTC CASSSRQGPSYEQYF
TRBJ2-3 TRBD1 - TRBV13 TGTGCCAGCAGCCCGAGGACAGGGGGTACAGATACGCAGTATTTT CASSPRTGGTDTQYF
TRBJ1-5 TRBD1 - TRBV10-3 TGTGCCATCAGCCAACCGGGACAGGGGGCGAATCAGCCCCAGCATTTT CAISQPGQGANQPQHF
TRBJ1-4 - - TRBV28 TGTGCCAGCAGTGACTTACCGACGGGGGAAAAACTGTTTTTT CASSDLPTGEKLFF
TRBJ2-7 TRBD1 - TRBV18 TGTGCCAGCTCACCACCAGGACAGGGCTCCTACGAGCAGTACTTC CASSPPGQGSYEQYF
TRBJ2-1 - - TRBV7-9 TGTGCCAGCAGCTTACGGGACTCTAACAATGAGCAGTTCTTC CASSLRDSNNEQFF
TRBJ2-1 TRBD2 - TRBV3-1/TRBV3-2 TGTGCCAGCAGCCACCGGACTAGCGAAAATGAGCAGTTCTTC CASSHRTSENEQFF
TRBJ2-1 TRBD2 once TRBV5-4 TGTGCCAGCAGTTCCGACTTCGGGGGGTTCAATGAGCAGTTCTTC CASSSDFGGFNEQFF
TRBJ1-6 - - TRBV7-8 TGTGCCAGCAGCTTAGTTACACAGAATTCACCCCTCCACTTT CASSLVTQNSPLHF
TRBJ1-1 - - TRBV19 TGTGCCAGTAGAACGGACAGCGTCTTGACTTTCTTT CASRTDSVLTFF
TRBJ2-6 - once TRBV18 TGTGCCAGCAGGGGTTCTGGGGCCAACGTCCTGACTTTC CASRGSGANVLTF
TRBJ1-1 - - TRBV5-1 TGCGCCAGCAGCTTGGGCGGGATGAACACTGAAGCTTTCTTT CASSLGGMNTEAFF
TRBJ1-4 TRBD1 - TRBV7-9 TGTGCCAGCAGCTCAGACAGGGGGCAGGAAGAAAAACTGTTTTTT CASSSDRGQEEKLFF
TRBJ1-1 - - TRBV6-5 TGTGCCAGCAGTTATTCCGAGATGAACACTGAAGCTTTCTTT CASSYSEMNTEAFF
TRBJ2-3 - - TRBV6-6 TGTGCCAGCAGTTACTCGGGACACACAGATACGCAGTATTTT CASSYSGHTDTQYF
TRBJ1-5 - once TRBV28 TGTGCCAGCTCACCTGGCGGGCCGAATCAGCCCCAGCATTTT CASSPGGPNQPQHF
TRBJ2-7 TRBD1 - TRBV5-5 TGTGCCAGCAGCTCGGGACAGGGTTACGCTAGAGAGCAGTACTTC CASSSGQGYAREQYF
TRBJ2-7 TRBD1 - TRBV7-2 TGTGCCAGCAGATTAAGCCGGGACAGGTCCTACGAGCAGTACTTC CASRLSRDRSYEQYF
TRBJ1-2 TRBD1 - TRBV19 TGTGCCAGTAGTATAGACTCGACAGGGGATTGGGGAAGCTATGGCTACACCTTC CASSIDSTGDWGSYGYTF
TRBJ2-5 TRBD1 once TRBV19 TGTGCCAGTAGTGACAGGGGGACGGAGACCCAGTACTTC CASSDRGTETQYF
TRBJ1-3 - - TRBV12-1 TGTGCCAGCAGCCCCCTGAGCCCTGGAAACACCATATATTTT CASSPLSPGNTIYF